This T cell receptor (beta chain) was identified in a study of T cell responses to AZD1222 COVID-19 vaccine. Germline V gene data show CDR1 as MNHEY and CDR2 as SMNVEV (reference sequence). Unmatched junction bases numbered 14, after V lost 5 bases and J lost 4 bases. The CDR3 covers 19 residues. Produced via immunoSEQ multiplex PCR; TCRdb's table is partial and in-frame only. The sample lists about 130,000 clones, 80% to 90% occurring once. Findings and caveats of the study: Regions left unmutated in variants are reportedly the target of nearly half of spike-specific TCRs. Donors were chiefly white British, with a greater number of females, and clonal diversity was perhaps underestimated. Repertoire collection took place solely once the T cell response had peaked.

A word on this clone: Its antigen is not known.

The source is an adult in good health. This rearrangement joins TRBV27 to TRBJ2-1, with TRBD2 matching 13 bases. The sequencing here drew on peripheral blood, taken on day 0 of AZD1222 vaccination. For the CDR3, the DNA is TGTGCCAGCAGTCCCGTAACCGGGACTAGCGGGACCCCGTACAATGAGCAGTTCTTC. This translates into CASSPVTGTSGTPYNEQFF.